The sequence of this T cell receptor beta chain was determined in a study of blood T cell repertoires in COVID-19. This clone was observed a handful of times. Produced via immunoSEQ multiplex PCR; TCRdb's table is partial and in-frame only. The sample records 110,000 or so clones, over 75% being singletons. The CDR3 runs to 14 residues. Trimming pared 4 bases from V and 4 bases from J, leaving 8 bases between. Per germline, CDR1 SGHTA and CDR2 FQGTGA. This chain connects TRBV7-3 to TRBJ2-6; the D is unclear. The sequenced sample was peripheral blood. The clonotype originates from a man aged 45-65 years with acute or convalescent COVID-19. This chain's CDR3 is CASSSGGGANVLTF. Written as DNA, the CDR3 is TGTGCCAGCAGCTCCGGCGGAGGGGCCAACGTCCTGACTTTC.